The rows below give T cell receptor beta chains drawn from one sample of a study of T cells in Graves' hyperthyroidism and ophthalmopathy. TCRdb re-called the multiplex PCR reads through MiXCR, storing one row per CDR3 protein. The table lists 350,000 to 450,000 distinct CDR3 sequences, 14% of them singletons. Material for sequencing was blood. All receptors derive from a woman aged 55-70 years with Graves' hyperthyroidism. Each CDR3 is given with its conserved first and last residue. The D gene is left open where the match is weak. Rows give clone size only sometimes, using once, few, many, or a class for an expanded clone.

CDR3 | DNA | size | V | D | J
CASTPDRLSYNEQFF | TGTGCCAGCACCCCCGACAGGTTATCCTACAATGAGCAGTTCTTC | few | TRBV14 | - | TRBJ2-1
CASSSPQGFGELFF | TGCGCCAGCAGCTCGCCACAGGGGTTCGGGGAGCTGTTTTTT | many | TRBV5-1 | TRBD1 | TRBJ2-2
CATSPHERTNEQFF | TGTGCTACCAGCCCCCACGAGCGGACAAATGAGCAGTTCTTC | few | TRBV12-5 | - | TRBJ2-1
CASSLGSEEKLFF | TGTGCCAGCAGCTTGGGAAGTGAGGAAAAACTGTTTTTT | - | TRBV5-5 | - | TRBJ1-4
CASSETPKGAYNEQFF | TGTGCCAGCAGTGAGACCCCCAAAGGGGCCTACAATGAGCAGTTCTTC | many | TRBV6-1 | - | TRBJ2-1
CASSLSGFNGYTF | TGTGCCAGCAGCTTGTCAGGGTTTAATGGCTACACCTTC | many | TRBV7-9 | - | TRBJ1-2
CASSSDRDGQPQHF | TGTGCCAGCAGCTCCGACAGGGACGGTCAGCCCCAGCATTTT | many | TRBV7-9 | TRBD1 | TRBJ1-5
CASSLQSGLNQPQHF | TGTGCCAGCAGCCTCCAGTCGGGCCTCAATCAGCCCCAGCATTTT | many | TRBV7-6 | - | TRBJ1-5
CASSPPRQGTYLYGADTQYF | TGTGCCAGCAGCCCCCCCCGGCAGGGTACCTATCTTTATGGGGCAGATACGCAGTATTTT | many | TRBV3-1 | - | TRBJ2-3
CASSPVGLAGGTDTQYF | TGTGCCAGCAGCCCAGTGGGACTAGCGGGAGGTACAGATACGCAGTATTTT | many | TRBV28 | TRBD2 | TRBJ2-3
CASSVEGTSWGSEAFF | TGTGCCAGCAGCGTAGAGGGGACAAGTTGGGGGTCTGAAGCTTTCTTT | many | TRBV9 | - | TRBJ1-1
CAWSVVVTEKLFF | TGTGCCTGGAGTGTAGTAGTGACTGAAAAACTGTTTTTT | many | TRBV30 | - | TRBJ1-4
CASSAGTSGRTAGELFF | TGTGCCAGCAGCGCGGGGACTAGCGGGAGGACGGCCGGGGAGCTGTTTTTT | many | TRBV13 | TRBD2 | TRBJ2-2
CSVGDRGYEQYF | TGCAGCGTTGGAGACAGGGGCTACGAGCAGTACTTC | - | TRBV29-1 | TRBD1 | TRBJ2-7
CASSPQMRTEAFF | TGTGCCAGCAGCCCCCAGATGCGCACTGAAGCTTTCTTT | - | TRBV28 | - | TRBJ1-1
CASQGLAGFYNEQFF | TGTGCCTCCCAAGGGCTAGCGGGATTCTACAATGAGCAGTTCTTC | many | TRBV19 | TRBD2 | TRBJ2-1
CASRHRVYYRGLRGNEQFF | TGTGCCAGCAGGCACAGGGTCTACTACAGGGGGCTACGGGGCAATGAGCAGTTCTTC | many | TRBV6-1 | TRBD1 | TRBJ2-1
CASSFGGGRGTGELFF | TGTGCCAGCAGTTTTGGCGGGGGCCGGGGGACCGGGGAGCTGTTTTTT | few | TRBV28 | - | TRBJ2-2
CASSRGGRLDTQYF | TGTGCCAGCAGTAGGGGAGGGCGGTTAGATACGCAGTATTTT | many | TRBV28 | TRBD2 | TRBJ2-3
CASSLGIPLASTSYNEQFF | TGTGCCAGCAGCTTGGGTATCCCCCTCGCTAGTACCTCCTACAATGAGCAGTTCTTC | many | TRBV11-3 | - | TRBJ2-1
CASSDTGTGTYNEQFF | TGTGCCAGCAGCGATACCGGGACAGGTACCTACAATGAGCAGTTCTTC | many | TRBV11-1 | TRBD1 | TRBJ2-1
CSPRPLRTSLYNEQFF | TGCAGTCCTAGGCCTCTTAGGACTAGCCTCTACAATGAGCAGTTCTTC | many | TRBV20-1 | TRBD2 | TRBJ2-1
CASAWTGLSNQPQHF | TGTGCCAGCGCGTGGACAGGGTTAAGCAATCAGCCCCAGCATTTT | many | TRBV7-6 | TRBD1 | TRBJ1-5
CASSLIRGWNEQFF | TGTGCCAGCAGCTTGATCAGGGGGTGGAATGAGCAGTTCTTC | many | TRBV7-9 | TRBD1 | TRBJ2-1
CASSPYYGQEPANVLTF | TGTGCCAGCAGCCCCTATTACGGACAAGAACCGGCCAACGTCCTGACTTTC | many | TRBV3-1 | - | TRBJ2-6
CAISVGRAQETQYF | TGTGCCATCAGTGTGGGCAGGGCCCAAGAGACCCAGTACTTC | many | TRBV10-3 | - | TRBJ2-5
CASSLAGGAGTSKETQYF | TGTGCCAGCAGCTTAGCGGGGGGTGCCGGGACCTCCAAAGAGACCCAGTACTTC | many | TRBV11-2 | TRBD2 | TRBJ2-5
CASKGMDSNYGYTF | TGTGCCAGCAAGGGTATGGACTCAAACTATGGCTACACCTTC | - | TRBV7-9 | - | TRBJ1-2
CASSFGGVYEQYF | TGTGCCAGCAGCTTTGGAGGGGTGTACGAGCAGTACTTC | many | TRBV7-9 | - | TRBJ2-7
CAGSPGTGGRTGELFF | TGCGCCGGCAGTCCCGGGACAGGGGGTCGCACCGGGGAGCTGTTTTTT | few | TRBV5-1 | TRBD1 | TRBJ2-2
CASSSDGLNTGELFF | TGTGCCAGCAGCTCAGATGGACTGAACACCGGGGAGCTGTTTTTT | - | TRBV7-2 | - | TRBJ2-2
CASSFSPDSILYNEQFF | TGTGCCAGCAGCTTTTCCCCGGACAGCATTCTTTACAATGAGCAGTTCTTC | many | TRBV7-8 | - | TRBJ2-1
CATSDYQHNEQFF | TGTGCCACCAGTGACTATCAACACAATGAGCAGTTCTTC | many | TRBV24-1 | - | TRBJ2-1
CASSLVSGPLQETQYF | TGTGCCAGCAGCTTAGTGTCAGGGCCGCTCCAAGAGACCCAGTACTTC | few | TRBV11-2 | - | TRBJ2-5
CASSLTFTGGTDTQYF | TGTGCCAGCAGCTTAACGTTTACCGGGGGCACAGATACGCAGTATTTT | - | TRBV7-9 | - | TRBJ2-3
CASSWPAGQETQYF | TGTGCCAGCAGCTGGCCCGCAGGGCAAGAGACCCAGTACTTC | many | TRBV11-3 | - | TRBJ2-5
CAWSGNRDTEAFF | TGTGCCTGGAGTGGAAACAGAGACACTGAAGCTTTCTTT | many | TRBV30 | - | TRBJ1-1
CASSYSGTGGYEQYF | TGTGCCAGCAGTTACTCCGGGACCGGGGGCTACGAGCAGTACTTC | many | TRBV6-5 | - | TRBJ2-7
CASSQGRMSSGSKGEQYF | TGCGCCAGCAGCCAGGGACGTATGTCTAGCGGGAGTAAGGGCGAGCAGTACTTC | - | TRBV4-1 | TRBD2 | TRBJ2-7
CASSYGEGAEAFF | TGTGCCAGCAGTTACGGGGAGGGGGCTGAAGCTTTCTTT | - | TRBV6-5 | - | TRBJ1-1
CASRGGRTYEQYF | TGTGCCAGCAGGGGGGGCAGGACCTACGAGCAGTACTTC | many | TRBV11-2 | - | TRBJ2-7